The clone carrying this T cell receptor (beta chain) was counted between two and nine times. Antigen: not known. One entry per CDR3 protein results from TCRdb running MiXCR on the RT-PCR reads. Counted here are fewer than 800,000 distinct CDR3 sequences, roughly 14% occurring once; the ten biggest clones make up 9.5% to 13%. This sample is part of a study of response to subunit inactivated influenza vaccine. Findings and limits, study-wide: A suggestion made by the authors is that each seasonal influenza vaccination recruits few new T cells.

CDR3 length: 15 amino acids. The V end lost 4 bases, the J end lost 4 bases, and 16 bases lay between the germline ends. Germline assignment: CDR1 SGDLS and CDR2 YYNGEE. The chain is built from TRBV9 and TRBJ2-3; no firm D call. Sequenced material: PBMCs from blood, taken about 12 days after vaccination. This TCR derives from a man aged 50 to 60 who received an inactivated influenza vaccine. In nucleotides, the CDR3 is TGTGCCAGCAGCCCCCTCGCGAGAAGGGCAGATACGCAGTATTTT. This codes for CASSPLARRADTQYF.